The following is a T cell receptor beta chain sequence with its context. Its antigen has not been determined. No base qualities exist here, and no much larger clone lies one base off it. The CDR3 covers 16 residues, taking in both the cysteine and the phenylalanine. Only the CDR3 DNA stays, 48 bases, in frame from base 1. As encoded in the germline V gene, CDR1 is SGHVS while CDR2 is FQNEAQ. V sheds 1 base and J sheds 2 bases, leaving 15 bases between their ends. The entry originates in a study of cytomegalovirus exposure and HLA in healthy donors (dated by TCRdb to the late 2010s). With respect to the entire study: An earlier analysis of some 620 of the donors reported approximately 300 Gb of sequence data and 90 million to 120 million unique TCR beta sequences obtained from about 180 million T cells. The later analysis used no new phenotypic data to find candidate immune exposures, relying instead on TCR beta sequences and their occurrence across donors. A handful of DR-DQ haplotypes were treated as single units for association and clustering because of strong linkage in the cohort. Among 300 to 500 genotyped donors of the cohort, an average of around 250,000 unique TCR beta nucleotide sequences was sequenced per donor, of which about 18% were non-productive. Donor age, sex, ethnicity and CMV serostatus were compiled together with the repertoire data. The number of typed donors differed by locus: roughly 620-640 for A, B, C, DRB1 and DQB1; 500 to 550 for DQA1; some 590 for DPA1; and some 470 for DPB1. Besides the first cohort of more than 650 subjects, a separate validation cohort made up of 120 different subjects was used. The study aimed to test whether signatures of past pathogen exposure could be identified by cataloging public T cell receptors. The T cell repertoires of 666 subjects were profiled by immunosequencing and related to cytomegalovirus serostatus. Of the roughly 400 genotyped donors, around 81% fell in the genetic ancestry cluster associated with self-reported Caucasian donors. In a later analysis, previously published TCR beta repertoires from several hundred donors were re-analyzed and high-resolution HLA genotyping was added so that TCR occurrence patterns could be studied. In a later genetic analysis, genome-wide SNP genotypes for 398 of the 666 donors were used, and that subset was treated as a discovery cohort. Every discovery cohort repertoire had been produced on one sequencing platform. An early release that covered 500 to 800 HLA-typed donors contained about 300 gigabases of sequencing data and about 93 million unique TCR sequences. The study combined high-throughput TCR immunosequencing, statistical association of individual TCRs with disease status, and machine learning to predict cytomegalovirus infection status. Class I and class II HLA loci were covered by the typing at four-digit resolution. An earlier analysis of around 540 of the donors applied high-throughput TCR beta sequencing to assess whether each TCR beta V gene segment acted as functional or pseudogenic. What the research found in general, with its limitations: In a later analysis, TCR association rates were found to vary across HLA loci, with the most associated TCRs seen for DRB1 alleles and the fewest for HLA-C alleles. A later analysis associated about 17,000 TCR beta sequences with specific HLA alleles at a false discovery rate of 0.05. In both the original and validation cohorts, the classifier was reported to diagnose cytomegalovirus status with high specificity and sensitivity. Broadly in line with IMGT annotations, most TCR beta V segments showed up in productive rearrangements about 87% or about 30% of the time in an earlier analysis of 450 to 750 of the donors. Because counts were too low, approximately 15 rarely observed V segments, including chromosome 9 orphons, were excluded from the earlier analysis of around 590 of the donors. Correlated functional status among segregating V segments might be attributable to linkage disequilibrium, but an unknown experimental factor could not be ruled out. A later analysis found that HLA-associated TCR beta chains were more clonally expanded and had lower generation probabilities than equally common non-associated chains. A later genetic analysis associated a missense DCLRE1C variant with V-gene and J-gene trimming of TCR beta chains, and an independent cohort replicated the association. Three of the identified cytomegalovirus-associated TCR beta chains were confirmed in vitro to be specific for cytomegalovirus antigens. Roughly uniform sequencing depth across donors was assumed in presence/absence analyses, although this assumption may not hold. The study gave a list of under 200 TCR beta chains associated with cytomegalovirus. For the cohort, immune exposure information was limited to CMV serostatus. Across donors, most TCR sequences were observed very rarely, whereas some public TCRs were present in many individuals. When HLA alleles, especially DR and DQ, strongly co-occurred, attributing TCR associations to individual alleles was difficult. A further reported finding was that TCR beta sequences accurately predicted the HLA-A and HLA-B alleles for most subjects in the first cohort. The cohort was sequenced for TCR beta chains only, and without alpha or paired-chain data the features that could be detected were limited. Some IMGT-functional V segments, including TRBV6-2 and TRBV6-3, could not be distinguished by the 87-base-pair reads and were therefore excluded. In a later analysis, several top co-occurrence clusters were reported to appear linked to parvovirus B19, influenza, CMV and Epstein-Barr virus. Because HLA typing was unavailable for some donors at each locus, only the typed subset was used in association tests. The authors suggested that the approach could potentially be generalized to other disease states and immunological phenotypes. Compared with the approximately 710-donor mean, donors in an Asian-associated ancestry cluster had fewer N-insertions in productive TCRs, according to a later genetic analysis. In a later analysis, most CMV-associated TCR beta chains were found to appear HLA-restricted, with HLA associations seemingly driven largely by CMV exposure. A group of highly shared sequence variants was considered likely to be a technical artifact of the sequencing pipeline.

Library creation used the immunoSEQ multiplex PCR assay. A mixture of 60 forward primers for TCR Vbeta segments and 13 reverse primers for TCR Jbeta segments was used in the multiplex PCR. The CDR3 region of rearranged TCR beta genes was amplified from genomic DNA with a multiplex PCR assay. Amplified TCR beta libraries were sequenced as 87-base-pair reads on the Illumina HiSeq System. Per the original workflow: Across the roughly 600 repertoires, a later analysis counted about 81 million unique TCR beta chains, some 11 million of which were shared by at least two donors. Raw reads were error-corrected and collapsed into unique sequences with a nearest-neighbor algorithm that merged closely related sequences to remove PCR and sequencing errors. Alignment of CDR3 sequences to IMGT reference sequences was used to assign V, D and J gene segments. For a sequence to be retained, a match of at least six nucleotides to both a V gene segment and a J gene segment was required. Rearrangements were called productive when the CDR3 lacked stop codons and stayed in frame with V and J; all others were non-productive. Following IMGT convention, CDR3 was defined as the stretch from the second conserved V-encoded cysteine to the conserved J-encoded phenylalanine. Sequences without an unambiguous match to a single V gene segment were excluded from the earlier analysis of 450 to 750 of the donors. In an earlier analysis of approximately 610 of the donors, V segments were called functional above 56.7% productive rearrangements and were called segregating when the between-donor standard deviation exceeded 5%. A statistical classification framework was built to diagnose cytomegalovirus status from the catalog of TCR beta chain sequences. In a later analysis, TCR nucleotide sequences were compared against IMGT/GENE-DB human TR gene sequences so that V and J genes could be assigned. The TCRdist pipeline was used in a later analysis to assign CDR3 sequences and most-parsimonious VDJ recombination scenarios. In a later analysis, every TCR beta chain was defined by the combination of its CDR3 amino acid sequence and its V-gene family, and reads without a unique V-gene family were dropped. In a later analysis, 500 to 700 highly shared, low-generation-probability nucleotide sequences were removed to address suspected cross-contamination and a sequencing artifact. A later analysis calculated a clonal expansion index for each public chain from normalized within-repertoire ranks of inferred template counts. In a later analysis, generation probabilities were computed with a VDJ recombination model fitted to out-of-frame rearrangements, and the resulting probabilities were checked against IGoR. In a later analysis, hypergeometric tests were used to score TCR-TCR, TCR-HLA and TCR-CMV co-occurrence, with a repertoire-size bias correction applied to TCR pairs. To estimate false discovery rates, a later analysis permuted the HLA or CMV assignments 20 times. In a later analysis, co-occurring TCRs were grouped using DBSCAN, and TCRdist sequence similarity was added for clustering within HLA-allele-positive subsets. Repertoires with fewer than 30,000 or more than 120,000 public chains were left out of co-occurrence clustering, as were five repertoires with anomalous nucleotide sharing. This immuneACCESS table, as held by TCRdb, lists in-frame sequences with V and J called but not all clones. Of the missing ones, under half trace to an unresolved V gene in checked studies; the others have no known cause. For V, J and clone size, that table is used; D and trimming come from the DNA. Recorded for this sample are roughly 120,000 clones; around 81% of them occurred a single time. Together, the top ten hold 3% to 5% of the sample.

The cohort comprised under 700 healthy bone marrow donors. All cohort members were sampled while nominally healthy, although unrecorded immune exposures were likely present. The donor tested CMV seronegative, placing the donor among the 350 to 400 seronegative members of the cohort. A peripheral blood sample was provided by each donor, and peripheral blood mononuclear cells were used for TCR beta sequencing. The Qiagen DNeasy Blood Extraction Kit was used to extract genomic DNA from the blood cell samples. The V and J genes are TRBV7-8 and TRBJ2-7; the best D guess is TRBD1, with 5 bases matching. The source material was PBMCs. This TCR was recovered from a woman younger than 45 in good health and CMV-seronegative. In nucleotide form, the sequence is TGTGCCAGCAGCTTAGAGGGGCTGTCGGGTGCCTACGAGCAGTACTTC. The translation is CASSLEGLSGAYEQYF.